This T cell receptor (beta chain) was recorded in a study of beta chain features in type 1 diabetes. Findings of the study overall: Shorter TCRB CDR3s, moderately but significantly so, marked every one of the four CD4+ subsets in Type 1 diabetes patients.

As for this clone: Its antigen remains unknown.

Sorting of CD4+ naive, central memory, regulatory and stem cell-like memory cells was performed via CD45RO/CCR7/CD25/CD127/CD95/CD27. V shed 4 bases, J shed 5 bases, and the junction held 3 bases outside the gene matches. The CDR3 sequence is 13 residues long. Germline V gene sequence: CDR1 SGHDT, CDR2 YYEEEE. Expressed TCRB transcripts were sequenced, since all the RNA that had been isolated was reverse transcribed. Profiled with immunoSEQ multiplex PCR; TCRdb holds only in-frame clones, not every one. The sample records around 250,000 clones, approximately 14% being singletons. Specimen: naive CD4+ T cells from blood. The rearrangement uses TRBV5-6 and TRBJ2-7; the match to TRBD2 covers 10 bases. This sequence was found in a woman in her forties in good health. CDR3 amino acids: CASSPSGGHEQYF. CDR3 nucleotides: TGTGCCAGCAGCCCTAGCGGGGGACACGAGCAGTACTTC.